This is a list of T cell receptor beta chains from one sample in a study of vaccination and CD4 T cells after COVID-19. TCRdb reanalysed the PCR reads using MiXCR and keeps one entry per CDR3 protein. In the table there are under 7,500 distinct CDR3 sequences, approximately 38% of which are singletons. Antigens of these TCRs are unknown. The source material was CD4+ T cells from blood, cultured in vitro. The origin of the receptors is a human donor in good health. Each CDR3 is given with its conserved first and last residue. Fields, in order: clone size, D gene, J gene, V gene, CDR3 DNA, CDR3 protein. D genes are given only for firm matches. Part of the rows lack a size; the others show once, few, many or a class for expanded clones.

>-|-|TRBJ1-2|TRBV6-1
TGTGCCAGCGGGGAAGCTAACTATGGCTACACCTTC
CASGEANYGYTF
>-|TRBD2|TRBJ2-1|TRBV7-2
TGTGCCAGCAGTCAACGACTAGCGGGAGGGGGCTCCTACAATGAGCAGTTCTTC
CASSQRLAGGGSYNEQFF
>-|-|TRBJ1-1|TRBV30
TGTGCCTGGAGTACAGGGAAAACTGAAGCTTTCTTT
CAWSTGKTEAFF
>few|TRBD1|TRBJ1-5|TRBV20-1
TGCAGTGCTAAGGGAGCCGGGACAGGGAATCAGCCCCAGCATTTT
CSAKGAGTGNQPQHF
>-|-|TRBJ2-2|TRBV6-4
TGTGCCAGCAGTGACGGGCAATCAGCCGGGGAGCTGTTTTTT
CASSDGQSAGELFF
>-|TRBD2|TRBJ2-1|TRBV20-1
TGCAGTGCTAGAGGTCCGTGGGCGGGAGTACACTACAATGAGCAGTTCTTC
CSARGPWAGVHYNEQFF
>-|-|TRBJ1-2|TRBV7-2
TGTGCCAGCAGCCCTAGAGCTAACTATGGCTACACCTTC
CASSPRANYGYTF
>-|-|TRBJ2-1|TRBV5-4
TGTGCCAGCATAGGGGGGCCCTACAATGAGCAGTTCTTC
CASIGGPYNEQFF
>-|-|TRBJ2-5|TRBV7-2
TGTGCCAGCAGCTTCGGGCGAGAGACCCAGTACTTC
CASSFGRETQYF
>hyperexpanded|TRBD2|TRBJ2-1|TRBV25-1
TGTGCCAGCAGTGCCCCGGGGAGGGATGAGCAGTTCTTC
CASSAPGRDEQFF
>-|-|TRBJ1-1|TRBV6-5
TGTGCCAGCAGTTACTCGGGCCCCGGGGGAGTGACTGAAGCTTTCTTT
CASSYSGPGGVTEAFF
>-|-|TRBJ2-5|TRBV21-1
TGTGCCAGCAGCAAATACAGGGAAGGAGGGGAGACCCAGTACTTC
CASSKYREGGETQYF
>-|TRBD1|TRBJ1-2|TRBV6-1
TGTGCCAGCACCCAGGGGGGGGACTATGGCTACACCTTC
CASTQGGDYGYTF
>-|-|TRBJ1-2|TRBV18
TGTGCCAGCTCACGGGGGGTTGGCTATGGCTACACCTTC
CASSRGVGYGYTF
>-|TRBD2|TRBJ2-7|TRBV27
TGTGCCAGCAGTTTCGCTGGACTAGCGGGAGGTAGAACCTCCTACGAGCAGTACTTC
CASSFAGLAGGRTSYEQYF
>-|TRBD2|TRBJ2-3|TRBV27
TGTGCCAGCAGTTTAACTAGCGGGAGCCTTTCAGATACGCAGTATTTT
CASSLTSGSLSDTQYF
>-|-|TRBJ2-3|TRBV7-2
TGTGCCAGCAGCTTACCCCGAGGTAGCACAGATACGCAGTATTTT
CASSLPRGSTDTQYF
>few|-|TRBJ2-3|TRBV7-8
TGTGCCAGCAGCTTTTACGGTCCCACAGATACGCAGTATTTT
CASSFYGPTDTQYF
>few|-|TRBJ2-7|TRBV20-1
TGCAGTGCCGATCCCATAAGCGGAGATAGCTCCTACGAGCAGTACTTC
CSADPISGDSSYEQYF
>-|-|TRBJ2-2|TRBV7-2
TGTGCCAGCAGCTTAGAGGGGTCTGGGGAGCTGTTTTTT
CASSLEGSGELFF
>-|-|TRBJ1-5|TRBV10-3
TGTGCCATCAGTGAGTCGAGGGCCGCCATTCGGAATCAGCCCCAGCATTTT
CAISESRAAIRNQPQHF
>-|-|TRBJ2-3|TRBV7-9
TGTGCCAGCAGCTGGGGGCTTGGGGGGCTGAGCACAGATACGCAGTATTTT
CASSWGLGGLSTDTQYF
>-|-|TRBJ1-1|TRBV6-5
TGTGCCAGCAGTTACTCGGGCCTCGGAGGTGAAGCTTTCTTT
CASSYSGLGGEAFF
>-|-|TRBJ2-2|TRBV11-3
TGTGCCAGCAGCCCCCCCCAGGCCGGCGTCACCGGGGAGCTGTTTTTT
CASSPPQAGVTGELFF
>-|TRBD2|TRBJ2-5|TRBV12-3/TRBV12-4
TGTGCCAGCAATGGGCGGGAGGGCCCTCGAGAGACCCAGTACTTC
CASNGREGPRETQYF
>few|TRBD2|TRBJ2-5|TRBV10-3
TGTGCCATCAGTGAAGGACTAGCGGCAAAAGAGACCCAGTACTTC
CAISEGLAAKETQYF
>-|TRBD1|TRBJ1-1|TRBV24-1
TGTGCCACCAGTGATTCAAGGGGGCGCAGGGATGGCACTGAAGCTTTCTTT
CATSDSRGRRDGTEAFF
>-|-|TRBJ1-1|TRBV5-1
TGCGCCAGCAGCTTGGGTCAGGGAAGGATGGGCGCTGAAGCTTTCTTT
CASSLGQGRMGAEAFF
>-|-|TRBJ1-2|TRBV14
TGTGCCAGCAGCCAAAGGGGGAACTATGGCTACACCTTC
CASSQRGNYGYTF
>-|TRBD1|TRBJ1-2|TRBV6-5
TGTGCCAGCAGTTACTTAGGACAGGGATTTAACTATGGCTACACCTTC
CASSYLGQGFNYGYTF
>few|-|TRBJ2-2|TRBV4-3
TGCGCCAGCAGCCAAGCCGGCCAGCCGAACACCGGGGAGCTGTTTTTT
CASSQAGQPNTGELFF
>large|-|TRBJ2-7|TRBV7-7
TGTGCCAGCAGCATCGGGACGGCCTCCGAGCAGTACTTC
CASSIGTASEQYF
>few|-|TRBJ1-2|TRBV6-1
TGTGCCAGCAGTGAAGGGGCAGGCTATGGCTACACCTTC
CASSEGAGYGYTF
>few|TRBD1|TRBJ1-1|TRBV6-2/TRBV6-3
TGTGCCAGCACCAGGGGGGCGGGGCAGAACACTGAAGCTTTCTTT
CASTRGAGQNTEAFF
>-|-|TRBJ2-5|TRBV12-3/TRBV12-4
TGTGCCAGCAGTTTTCAAGGGACGTACACCCCAGAGACCCAGTACTTC
CASSFQGTYTPETQYF
>few|TRBD1|TRBJ1-2|TRBV29-1
TGCAGCGTTGGTCCCCGACAGGGTGAACCTTGGTATGGCTACACCTTC
CSVGPRQGEPWYGYTF
>-|-|TRBJ2-5|TRBV11-2
TGTGCCAGCAGCTTAGAGGCAGTCCAAGAGACCCAGTACTTC
CASSLEAVQETQYF
>few|-|TRBJ1-2|TRBV6-7
TGTGCCAGCAGTTACTCCGGGCCGGGTGGCTACACCTTC
CASSYSGPGGYTF
>-|-|TRBJ2-5|TRBV18
TGTGCCAGCTCACCACCGGGCGTCATACAAAGGGAGACCCAGTACTTC
CASSPPGVIQRETQYF
>medium-sized|TRBD1|TRBJ1-2|TRBV20-1
TGCAGTGCTATTACAGGGGGGGGCTATGGCTACACCTTC
CSAITGGGYGYTF
>few|-|TRBJ1-1|TRBV5-1
TGCGCCAGCAGCCTAGGGGCCGTGAACACTGAAGCTTTCTTT
CASSLGAVNTEAFF
>once|TRBD1|TRBJ2-5|TRBV30
TGTGCCTGGAGCCCAGGGGGCACAGAGACCCAGTACTTC
CAWSPGGTETQYF
>-|-|TRBJ2-1|TRBV27
TGTGCCAGCAGACCGACTGGATACAATGAGCAGTTCTTC
CASRPTGYNEQFF
>-|TRBD1|TRBJ1-1|TRBV12-3/TRBV12-4
TGTGCCACCAACCGACAGGGGAAGGTGACTGAAGCTTTCTTT
CATNRQGKVTEAFF
>-|TRBD1|TRBJ1-2|TRBV20-1
TGCAGTGCCTCCGACAGGGTGCGCTATGGCTACACCTTC
CSASDRVRYGYTF
>-|TRBD1|TRBJ2-2|TRBV6-5
TGTGCCAGCAGTTCCGGGACAGGGTACGGGGAGCTGTTTTTT
CASSSGTGYGELFF
>few|TRBD2|TRBJ2-2|TRBV24-1
TGTGCCACCAGTGGAGGGAGACTAGCGGGGGCCCTCGACACCGGGGAGCTGTTTTTT
CATSGGRLAGALDTGELFF
>-|TRBD1|TRBJ2-7|TRBV20-1
TGCAGTGCTAGAGCTCCACAGGGGGCAACCTACGAGCAGTACTTC
CSARAPQGATYEQYF
>-|TRBD2|TRBJ2-5|TRBV29-1
TGCAGCGTTAAAGCGGGGGAAGAGACCCAGTACTTC
CSVKAGEETQYF
>-|-|TRBJ2-7|TRBV5-6
TGTGCCAGCAGCTTGGGTCCTCTATCTCCGGAGCAGTACTTC
CASSLGPLSPEQYF
>-|TRBD2|TRBJ2-1|TRBV20-1
TGCAGTGCTAGAGATCAAGTGAGCGGGAGCAGGTCCTACAATGAGCAGTTCTTC
CSARDQVSGSRSYNEQFF
>-|-|TRBJ2-2|TRBV27
TGTGCCAGCAAGGTGCAATCCAACACCGGGGAGCTGTTTTTT
CASKVQSNTGELFF
>-|-|TRBJ2-7|TRBV10-3
TGTGCCATCAGCAGGGATTGGTACGAGCAGTACTTC
CAISRDWYEQYF